This paragraph reports one TCR beta chain. What it binds is unknown. CDR3 length equals 12 residues. CDR1 and CDR2 from the germline V gene are MDHEN and SYDVKM. The ends were cut back, 6 bases at V and 11 bases at J, with 14 bases in the middle. Profiled with immunoSEQ multiplex PCR; TCRdb holds only in-frame clones, not every one. This table holds 40,000 to 55,000 clones, less than 85% found once. The entry originates in a study of memory CD4+ T cells and cytomegalovirus serostatus. Study observations and caveats: Suggested: most of the CMV-linked TCR signature lies in CD4+ memory cells.

The sort gate was single viable CD3+CD4+CD8-CD45RO+ cells for memory CD4+ T cells. The V call is TRBV28, the J call TRBJ2-1, with a weak D call TRBD1 (6 bases). The sequenced material came from memory CD4+ T cells from blood. The sequence was obtained from an adult in good health and CMV-seronegative. Here the CDR3 DNA reads TGTGCCAGCAGCAATTACGGGACACAGCAGTTCTTC. Translating it yields CASSNYGTQQFF.